In its sample, the clone carrying this T cell receptor beta chain was seen a few times. Its matching antigen is unknown. Expressed TCRB transcripts were sequenced because the entire RNA isolate underwent reverse transcription. Some clones are missing from TCRdb's copy, which holds only in-frame ones; the method was immunoSEQ multiplex PCR. Of hundreds of thousands of clones in the sample, 15% to 20% were seen once. The data are from a study of beta chain features in type 1 diabetes. Study conclusions and caveats: Researchers caution that PCR might favor shorter templates, equally among patients and controls. The cDNA sequencing approach could over-represent high-TCR-expressing cells. Shortening of TCRB CDR3s, moderate but significant, appeared in all four CD4+ subsets of Type 1 diabetes patients.

CDR1 MGHDK and CDR2 SYGVNS come from the germline V gene. The V and J ends lost 6 bases and 5 bases, in that order; junction bases with no gene match: 4. There are 13 residues in the CDR3. Material for sequencing was naive CD4+ T cells from blood. The V call is TRBV25-1, the J call TRBJ2-5; 9 nucleotides line up with TRBD2. This clonotype originated in a woman aged 18-29 years in good health. This chain's CDR3 is CASRIAGAETQYF. The CDR3 DNA is TGTGCCAGCAGAATAGCGGGAGCGGAGACCCAGTACTTC.